The clone carrying this T cell receptor (beta chain) was recorded many times. The source of the sample is a study of human T cells and chemical hapten exposure. Study overall: The patch tests put 0.01% DPC on the skin of the upper back and were read 6 days later.

The time point is: pre-sensitization, week 0. Treatment meaning: therapeutic diphenylcyclopropenone sensitization with weekly scalp DPC. Germline V gives CDR1 SGDLS, CDR2 YYNGEE. V was cut by 0 bases and J by 6 bases, with 5 bases left in between. This CDR3 is built from 12 residues. TCRdb re-called the RACE reads through MiXCR, storing one row per CDR3 protein. The sample lists a few hundred thousand distinct CDR3 sequences, about 5% occurring once. The chain recombines TRBV9 with TRBJ2-3; D is unresolved. The sequence came from a woman between 18 and 29 years old with alopecia areata. Some clones in this sample may be carry-over from other donors' samples. This sample comprised whole blood, obtained in connection with sensitization to the hapten diphenylcyclopropenone (DPC). The CDR3, as DNA: TGTGCCAGCAGCGTAGAATCGGATACGCAGTATTTT. This codes for CASSVESDTQYF.